The 20 T cell receptor beta chains below all came from one sample that was sequenced in a study of T cell changes during pregnancy in multiple sclerosis. Profiled with immunoSEQ multiplex PCR; TCRdb holds only in-frame clones, not every one. The sample carries some 70,000 clones, less than 95% recorded once. The specimen comprised peripheral blood, sampled in the second trimester of pregnancy. The receptors here all came from a female donor with multiple sclerosis, enrolled in a pregnancy study.

The V call is TRBV9, the J call TRBJ2-2, with D possibly matching TRBD2 (6 bases). The V end lost 2 bases, the J end lost 1 base, and 12 bases lay between the germline ends. The CDR3 length is 16 residues. Germline values: CDR1 SGDLS, CDR2 YYNGEE. The CDR3 sequence: CASSVGSPVNTGELFF. Written as DNA, the CDR3 is TGTGCCAGCAGCGTCGGGAGTCCCGTGAACACCGGGGAGCTGTTTTTT.

The J gene is TRBJ2-7, the V gene TRBV7-9, with 12 bases matching TRBD1. Germline CDR1 SEHNR, CDR2 FQNEAQ (reference sequence). Germline trimming cut 10 bases from V and 6 bases from J; bases unmatched to any gene: 7. CDR3 length: 13 residues. The DNA of the CDR3 is TGTGCCACAGGGGGGGACAGGGGGCTCGAGCAGTACTTC. As protein: CATGGDRGLEQYF.

This chain joins TRBV18 and TRBJ2-7; D remains ambiguous. V was pared by 3 bases and J by 0 bases, with 9 bases between. This CDR3 is 14 amino acids long. Germline V gene sequence: CDR1 KGHSH, CDR2 LQKENI. The chain's CDR3 is CASSPHPSSYEQYF. For the CDR3, the DNA is TGTGCCAGCTCACCCCATCCTAGCTCCTACGAGCAGTACTTC.

The CDR3: CASTRQGGVEKLFF. CDR3 coding DNA: TGCGCCAGCACCCGACAGGGTGGTGTTGAAAAACTGTTTTTT. The genes are TRBV10-2 and TRBJ1-4; 7 positions match TRBD1. V shed 7 bases, J shed 7 bases, and the junction held 9 bases outside the gene matches. Per the germline V gene, CDR1 is WSHSY and CDR2 is SAAADI. The CDR3 is 14 residues long.

The chain carries TRBV6-5 and TRBJ1-1; D remains unclear. Trimming stripped 8 bases from V and 6 bases from J, with 19 bases between. The CDR3 has 14 residues. The germline V gene encodes CDR1 MNHEY and CDR2 SVGAGI. CDR3 in amino acids: CASSRLSVGAEAFF. The CDR3 nucleotides read TGTGCCAGCTCCCGCCTTAGCGTTGGCGCTGAAGCTTTCTTT.

The chain uses TRBV7-8 and TRBJ1-5; possible D gene TRBD1, 5 bases. The V gene's germline CDR1 is SGHVS and CDR2 FQNEAQ. V lost 6 bases and J 4 bases, leaving 10 bases between the germline ends. The CDR3 spans 13 residues. CDR3 nucleotide sequence: TGTGCCAGCAGGCCGACAGAAAATCAGCCCCAGCATTTT. It is translated as CASRPTENQPQHF.

The chain joins TRBV27 to TRBJ1-1; D is unresolved. This CDR3 has 17 residues. Germline V lookup: CDR1 MNHEY, CDR2 SMNVEV (reference sequence). With 3 bases removed from V and 0 bases from J, the gap between germline ends came to 17 bases. The CDR3 DNA reads as TGTGCCAGCAGTTTTTTGGGTTCTCGGCAGGTGAACACTGAAGCTTTCTTT. Encoded protein: CASSFLGSRQVNTEAFF.

V usage is TRBV7-9 and J usage is TRBJ2-3, with 12 bases fitting TRBD2. CDR1 is SEHNR, CDR2 FQNEAQ, per germline (reference sequence). This CDR3 spans 17 amino acids. V lost 6 bases to trimming and J lost 0 bases; unmatched junction nucleotides: 7. The CDR3: CASSGLAGPSSTDTQYF. CDR3 coding DNA: TGTGCCAGCAGTGGACTAGCGGGACCTTCTAGCACAGATACGCAGTATTTT.

The chain combines TRBV30 with TRBJ1-4; possible D gene TRBD1, 6 bases. V was trimmed by 5 bases and J by 7 bases, leaving 14 bases between them. The CDR3 runs 13 residues. Germline CDR1 reads GTSNPN; CDR2 reads SVGIG (reference sequence). The CDR3: CAWGQPRREKLFF. CDR3 in DNA: TGTGCCTGGGGACAGCCACGACGTGAAAAACTGTTTTTT.

This clone showed up just once. The V call is TRBV7-2, the J call TRBJ1-1; 8 nucleotides agree with TRBD1. This CDR3 has 14 amino acids. V shed 5 bases, J shed 2 bases, and the junction held 4 bases outside the gene matches. Germline CDR1 is SGHTA and CDR2 is FQGNSA. The CDR3 DNA sequence: TGTGCCAGCAGCCAGACAGGGGTTAACACTGAAGCTTTCTTT. Amino acid sequence: CASSQTGVNTEAFF. The full variable domain, its missing parts supplied by reference TRBV7-2 and TRBJ1-1, is GAGVSQSPSNKVTEKGKDVELRCDPISGHTALYWYRQSLGQGLEFLIYFQGNSAPDKSGLPSDRFSAERTGGSVSTLTIQRTQQEDSAVYLCASSQTGVNTEAFFGQGTRLTVV.

The rearrangement uses TRBV4-2 and TRBJ2-7, with 8 bases aligning to TRBD2. The germline V gene has CDR1 LGHNA and CDR2 YNFKEQ. With V trimmed by 0 bases and J by 0 bases, 16 bases remained unmatched. There are 20 residues in the CDR3. CDR3 coding DNA: TGTGCCAGCAGCCAAGAAGTGTCGGGACTAGGGAGACTTAGCTCCTACGAGCAGTACTTC. This codes for CASSQEVSGLGRLSSYEQYF.

This clone has just one count. V is TRBV2 and J is TRBJ2-1, with 8 nucleotides matching TRBD2. The germline gives CDR1 SNHLY, CDR2 FYNNEI. The CDR3 spans 14 residues. The trim removed 7 bases at V and 0 bases at J, leaving 2 bases unmatched. CDR3 coding DNA: TGTGCCAGCAAAGCGGGGGTCTCCTACAATGAGCAGTTCTTC. Translated: CASKAGVSYNEQFF.

V is TRBV6-5 and J is TRBJ2-7; no firm D call. The germline V gene has CDR1 MNHEY and CDR2 SVGAGI. V was shortened by 4 bases and J by 7 bases, with 11 bases between the two germline ends. The CDR3 has 12 residues. CDR3 sequence (DNA): TGTGCCAGCAGTTCCTACGCTAGGGAGCAGTACTTC. This gives the protein CASSSYAREQYF.

The chain carries TRBV11-2 and TRBJ2-1; unclear D gene. Trimming pared 4 bases from V and 6 bases from J, leaving 10 bases between. Looked up from germline, CDR1 is SGHAT and CDR2 is FQNNGV. The CDR3 spans 13 residues. Here the CDR3 DNA reads TGTGCCAGCAGCTCCCAAGGAGTCAATGAGCAGTTCTTC. It codes for CASSSQGVNEQFF.

This chain links TRBV5-6 with TRBJ2-6; D remains ambiguous. The germline V gene has CDR1 SGHDT and CDR2 YYEEEE. CDR3 size: 14 residues. The V and J ends lost 4 bases and 3 bases respectively, with 8 bases between them. CDR3 residues: CASSPERGANVLTF. The CDR3 nucleotides read TGTGCCAGCAGCCCTGAGCGTGGGGCCAACGTCCTGACTTTC.

The CDR3 DNA sequence: TGCGCCAGCAGCCCGGAAGGACTCGGGGGGCAAAACATTCAGTACTTC. Its protein product is CASSPEGLGGQNIQYF. The chain links TRBV4-3 to TRBJ2-4; D is possibly TRBD2 (7 bases). The V end lost 4 bases, the J end lost 5 bases, and 18 bases lay between the germline ends. Germline V gene sequence: CDR1 LGHNA, CDR2 YSLEER. This CDR3 has 16 residues.

DNA of the CDR3: TGTGCTAGTGGTTTGGGACAGGGGAGAGAAAAACTGTTTTTT. Translation: CASGLGQGREKLFF. The chain recombines TRBV12-5 with TRBJ1-4, with 8 bases fitting TRBD1. V lost 1 base to trimming and J lost 8 bases; unmatched junction nucleotides: 3. Germline CDR1 and CDR2: LGHNT and FRNRAP. The CDR3 extends over 14 amino acids.

This chain uses TRBV10-3 with TRBJ1-2, with 7 bases fitting TRBD1. The length of the CDR3 is 14 residues. The germline V gene has CDR1 ENHRY and CDR2 SYGVKD. Unmatched junction bases numbered 7, after V lost 3 bases and J lost 6 bases. The CDR3 bases are TGTGCCATCAGTGAACTACAGGGGAAGGATGGCTACACCTTC. Its protein is CAISELQGKDGYTF.

The rearrangement joins TRBV4-3 to TRBJ1-5; 7 bases match TRBD1. CDR3 length equals 14 residues. Germline V CDR1 and CDR2: LGHNA, YSLEER. Trimming took 0 bases from V and 6 from J; bases not matched to a gene: 2. CDR3 nucleotide sequence: TGCGCCAGCAGCCAAGATCAGGGGGTTCAGCCCCAGCATTTT. Residues: CASSQDQGVQPQHF.

V is TRBV6-6 and J is TRBJ1-1; 9 bases match TRBD1. CDR1 is MNHNY, CDR2 SVGAGI, per germline (reference sequence). This CDR3 spans 14 amino acids. The junction had 5 bases not matched to a gene; V was cut back by 5 bases and J by 4 bases. The CDR3 spells CASSNGQGITEAFF. Written as DNA, the CDR3 is TGTGCCAGCAGTAACGGACAGGGGATCACTGAAGCTTTCTTT.